This TCR beta chain was sequenced for a study of technical replicates of blood from a handful of donors. Deletions cut 6 bases from V and 5 bases from J, with 18 bases between. The CDR3 length is 15 residues. Germline CDR1 is MNHEY and CDR2 is SVGAGI. Sequenced by immunoSEQ multiplex PCR; TCRdb stores in-frame clones only, minus some. The sample consists of more than 65,000 clones, approximately 94% of them appearing once. The V call is TRBV6-5, the J call TRBJ2-3; a weak D match, TRBD1 (6 bases). The receptor was isolated from a human donor in good health. Source material: T cells isolated from PBMCs. The DNA of the CDR3 is TGTGCCAGCAGGAACACAGGGAATTTAGGAGATACGCAGTATTTT. Translation gives CASRNTGNLGDTQYF.